This T cell receptor beta chain was sequenced during a study of shared clonotypes between healthy human individuals. For the study at large: Each donor's CD8 memory used one plate, CD8 naive two, each CD4 subset three.

Findings and limits, study-wide: Although depth was large, rarefaction showed that sequencing of the sorted subsets was incomplete. In contrast to clonotypes shared by all four donors, non-shared clonotypes had lower generation probabilities.

Method: immunoSEQ multiplex PCR; TCRdb's copy keeps in-frame clones and lacks some. The sample records approximately 2.1 million clones, 93% being singletons. Subsets obtained from CD4+ cells comprised CD45RA+ naive and CD45RA-negative memory cells. The CDR3 sequence is 13 residues long. CDR1 SQVTM and CDR2 ANQGSEA come from the germline V gene. Germline trimming cut 4 bases from V and 4 bases from J; bases unmatched to any gene: 1. A remark on this clone: No antigen is known for it. Other DNA sequences in this specimen translate into the identical CDR3.

This chain joins TRBV29-1 and TRBJ1-5; 10 bases align to TRBD1. The sequenced material came from naive CD4+ T cells from PBMCs. Subset described: CD45RA+ positively selected. The TCR sequence derives from a man aged 18 to 30 in good health. Some clones in this sample may be carry-over from other donors' samples. In DNA, the CDR3 is TGCAGCGTTGGGACAGGGGGGAATCAGCCCCAGCATTTT. Translation: CSVGTGGNQPQHF.